This passage covers 3 T cell receptor beta chains from one sample sequenced in a study of Ad26.COV2.S vaccination and SARS-CoV-2 variants. Assay used: immunoSEQ multiplex PCR; TCRdb lists only in-frame clones, some missing. Altogether around 300,000 clones are present, roughly 88% being singletons, with the ten largest covering approximately 5%. This sample's treatment: some 19 received Ad26.COV2.S at low or high dose, single or two shots; about 5 received placebo; per-sample allocation not given. Sampling occurred on day 63 after the first vaccine or placebo injection. Specimen: peripheral blood, collected in a trial of Ad26.COV2.S vaccine versus placebo. Receptors originate from a person aged 18-65 years who received the Ad26.COV2.S COVID-19 vaccine or a placebo.

This chain joins TRBV29-1 and TRBJ2-1; TRBD1 aligns across 8 bases. This CDR3 is 13 amino acids long. The germline gives CDR1 SQVTM, CDR2 ANQGSEA. The V gene end was trimmed by 4 bases and the J gene end by 7 bases; junction bases not matched to a gene: 6. CDR3: CSVVEQGANEQFF. DNA of the CDR3: TGCAGCGTTGTAGAGCAGGGGGCGAATGAGCAGTTCTTC.

This clone was seen only a few times. This chain connects TRBV7-9 to TRBJ2-5, with 7 nucleotides matching TRBD2. J gave up 0 bases and V 5 bases, and 6 bases lay outside the gene matches. Germline V gene data show CDR1 as SEHNR and CDR2 as FQNEAQ (reference sequence). The CDR3 totals 15 residues. The CDR3 protein is CASSVGLVNQETQYF. CDR3 bases: TGTGCCAGCAGCGTAGGACTAGTTAACCAAGAGACCCAGTACTTC.

V and J are TRBV3-1 (or the pseudogene TRBV3-2) and TRBJ2-7; D gene unclear. Germline assignment: CDR1 LGHDT and CDR2 YNNKEL (reference sequence). The CDR3 spans 13 residues. The V end was cut by 1 base, the J end by 5 bases, with 9 bases between. This chain's CDR3 is CASSQVISNEQYV. The CDR3 region has the DNA TGTGCCAGCAGCCAAGTAATTAGTAACGAGCAGTACGTC.